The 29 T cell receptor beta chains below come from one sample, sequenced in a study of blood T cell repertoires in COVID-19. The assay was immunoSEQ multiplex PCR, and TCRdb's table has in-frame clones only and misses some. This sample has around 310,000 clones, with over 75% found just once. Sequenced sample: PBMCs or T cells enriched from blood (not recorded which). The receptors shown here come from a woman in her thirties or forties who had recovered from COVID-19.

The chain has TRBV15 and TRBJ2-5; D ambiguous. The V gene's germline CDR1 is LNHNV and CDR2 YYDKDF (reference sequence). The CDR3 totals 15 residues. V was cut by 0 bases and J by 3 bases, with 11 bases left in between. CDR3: CATSRDNYPEETQYF. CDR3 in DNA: TGTGCCACCAGCAGAGATAACTACCCCGAAGAGACCCAGTACTTC.

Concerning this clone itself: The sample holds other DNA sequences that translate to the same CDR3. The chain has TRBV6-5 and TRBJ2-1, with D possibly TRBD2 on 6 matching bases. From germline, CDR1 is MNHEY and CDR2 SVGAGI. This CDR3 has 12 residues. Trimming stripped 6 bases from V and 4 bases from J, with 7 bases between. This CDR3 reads CASREGYNEQFF. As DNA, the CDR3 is TGTGCCAGCAGGGAGGGTTACAATGAGCAGTTCTTC.

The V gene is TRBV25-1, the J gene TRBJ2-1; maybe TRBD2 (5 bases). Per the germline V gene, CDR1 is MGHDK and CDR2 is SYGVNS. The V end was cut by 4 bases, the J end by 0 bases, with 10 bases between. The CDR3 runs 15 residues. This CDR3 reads CASSAREISYNEQFF. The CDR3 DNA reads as TGTGCCAGCAGTGCTCGGGAAATCTCCTACAATGAGCAGTTCTTC.

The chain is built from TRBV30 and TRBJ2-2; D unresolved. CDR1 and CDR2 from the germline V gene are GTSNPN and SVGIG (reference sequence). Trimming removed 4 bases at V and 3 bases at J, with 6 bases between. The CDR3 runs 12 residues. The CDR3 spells CAWTQDTGELFF. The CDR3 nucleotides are TGTGCCTGGACTCAGGACACCGGGGAGCTGTTTTTT.

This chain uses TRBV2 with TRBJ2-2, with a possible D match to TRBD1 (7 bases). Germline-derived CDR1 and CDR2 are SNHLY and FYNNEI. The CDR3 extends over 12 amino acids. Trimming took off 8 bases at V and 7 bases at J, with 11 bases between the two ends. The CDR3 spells CASGGGIGELFF. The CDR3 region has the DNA TGTGCCAGCGGAGGGGGCATCGGGGAGCTGTTTTTT.

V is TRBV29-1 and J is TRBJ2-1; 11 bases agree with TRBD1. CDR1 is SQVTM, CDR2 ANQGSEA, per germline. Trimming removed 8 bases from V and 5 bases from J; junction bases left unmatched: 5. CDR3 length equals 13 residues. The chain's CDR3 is CSYGTGGDNEQFF. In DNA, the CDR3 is TGCAGCTATGGGACAGGGGGAGACAATGAGCAGTTCTTC.

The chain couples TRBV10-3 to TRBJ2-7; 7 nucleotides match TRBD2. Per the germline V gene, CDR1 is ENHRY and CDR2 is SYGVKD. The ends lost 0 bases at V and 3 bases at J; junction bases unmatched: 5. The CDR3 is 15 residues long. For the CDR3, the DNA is TGTGCCATCAGTGAGTCCGCAGGACTAGACTACGAGCAGTACTTC. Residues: CAISESAGLDYEQYF.

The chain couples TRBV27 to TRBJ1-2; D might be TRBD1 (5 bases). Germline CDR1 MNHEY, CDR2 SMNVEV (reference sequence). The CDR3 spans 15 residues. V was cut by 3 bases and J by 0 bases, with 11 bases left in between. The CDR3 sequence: CASSFDRKPNYGYTF. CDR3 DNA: TGTGCCAGCAGTTTCGACAGAAAACCTAACTATGGCTACACCTTC.

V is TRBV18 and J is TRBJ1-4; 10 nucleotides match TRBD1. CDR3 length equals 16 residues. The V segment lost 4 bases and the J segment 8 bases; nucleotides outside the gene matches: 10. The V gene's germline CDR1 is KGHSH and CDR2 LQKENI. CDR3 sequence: CASSLLNRDRGEKLFF. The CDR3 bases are TGTGCCAGCTCACTCCTTAACCGGGACAGGGGCGAAAAACTGTTTTTT.

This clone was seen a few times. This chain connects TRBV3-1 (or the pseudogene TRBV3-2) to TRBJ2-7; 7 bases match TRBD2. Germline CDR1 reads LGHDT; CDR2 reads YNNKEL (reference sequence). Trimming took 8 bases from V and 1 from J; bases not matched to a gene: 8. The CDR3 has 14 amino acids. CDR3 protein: CASGLASGSYEQYF. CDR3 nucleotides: TGTGCCAGCGGCTTGGCTAGCGGATCCTACGAGCAGTACTTC.

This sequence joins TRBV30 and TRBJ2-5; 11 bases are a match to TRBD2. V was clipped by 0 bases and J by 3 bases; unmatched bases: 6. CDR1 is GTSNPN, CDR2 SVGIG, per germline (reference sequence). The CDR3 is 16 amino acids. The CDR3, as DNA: TGTGCCTGGAGTGTGAAACTAGCGGGGGCCGAAGAGACCCAGTACTTC. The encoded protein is CAWSVKLAGAEETQYF.

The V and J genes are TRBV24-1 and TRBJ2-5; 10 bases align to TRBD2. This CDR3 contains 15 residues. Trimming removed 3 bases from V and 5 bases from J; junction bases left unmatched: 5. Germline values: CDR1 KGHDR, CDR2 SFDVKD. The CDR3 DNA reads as TGTGCCACCAGTGATCCTAGCGGGAGCGCGGAGACCCAGTACTTC. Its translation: CATSDPSGSAETQYF.

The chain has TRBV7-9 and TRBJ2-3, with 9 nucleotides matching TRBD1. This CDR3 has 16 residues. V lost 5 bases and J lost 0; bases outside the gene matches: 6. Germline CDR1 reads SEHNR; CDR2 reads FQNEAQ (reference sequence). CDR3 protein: CASSNKTGGSTDTQYF. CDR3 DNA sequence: TGTGCCAGCAGCAACAAGACAGGGGGTAGCACAGATACGCAGTATTTT.

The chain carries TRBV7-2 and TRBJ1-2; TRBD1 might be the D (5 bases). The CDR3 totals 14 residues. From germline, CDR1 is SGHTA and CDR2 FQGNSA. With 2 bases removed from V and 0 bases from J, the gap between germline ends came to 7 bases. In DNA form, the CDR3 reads TGTGCCAGCAGCTTATACAGGTCTAACTATGGCTACACCTTC. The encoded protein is CASSLYRSNYGYTF.

The CDR3 DNA reads as TGTGCCAGCAGCTTCCGACAGGGGACAGCTGAAGCTTTCTTT. Encoded protein: CASSFRQGTAEAFF. This chain joins TRBV11-2 and TRBJ1-1; TRBD1 matches at 8 bases. CDR3 size: 14 residues. The junction had 6 bases not matched to a gene; V was cut back by 3 bases and J by 6 bases. Germline V gene data show CDR1 as SGHAT and CDR2 as FQNNGV.

In nucleotides, the CDR3 is TGTGCCAGCAGCCAAGATAGATACAATGAGCAGTTCTTC. This encodes CASSQDRYNEQFF. This chain uses TRBV3-1 (or the pseudogene TRBV3-2) with TRBJ2-1; D call uncertain. V shed 0 bases and J shed 4 bases, with 4 bases lying between them. The CDR3 runs to 13 residues. Looked up from germline, CDR1 is LGHDT and CDR2 is YNNKEL (reference sequence).

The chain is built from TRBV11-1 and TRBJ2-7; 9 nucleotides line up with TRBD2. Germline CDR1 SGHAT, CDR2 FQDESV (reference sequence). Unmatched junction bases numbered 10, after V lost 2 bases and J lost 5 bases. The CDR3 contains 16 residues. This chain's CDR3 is CASSLLAGRIVNEQYF. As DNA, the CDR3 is TGTGCCAGCAGCTTACTAGCGGGGCGGATAGTCAACGAGCAGTACTTC. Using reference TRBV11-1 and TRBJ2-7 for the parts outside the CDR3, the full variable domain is EAEVAQSPRYKITEKSQAVAFWCDPISGHATLYWYRQILGQGPELLVQFQDESVVDDSQLPKDRFSAERLKGVDSTLKIQPAELGDSAMYLCASSLLAGRIVNEQYFGPGTRLTVT.

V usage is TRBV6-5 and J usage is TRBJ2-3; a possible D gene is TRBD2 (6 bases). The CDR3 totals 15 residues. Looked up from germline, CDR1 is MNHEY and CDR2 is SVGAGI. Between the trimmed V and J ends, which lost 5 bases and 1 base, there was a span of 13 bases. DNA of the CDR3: TGTGCCAGCAGTAGACTAGGGGAAGGCACAGATACGCAGTATTTT. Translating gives CASSRLGEGTDTQYF.

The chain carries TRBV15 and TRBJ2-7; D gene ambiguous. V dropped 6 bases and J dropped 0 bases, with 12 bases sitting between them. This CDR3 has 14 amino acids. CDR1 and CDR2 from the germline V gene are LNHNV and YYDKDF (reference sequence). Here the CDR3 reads CATRPTVSSYEQYF. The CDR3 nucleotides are TGTGCCACCAGGCCGACTGTGAGCTCCTACGAGCAGTACTTC.

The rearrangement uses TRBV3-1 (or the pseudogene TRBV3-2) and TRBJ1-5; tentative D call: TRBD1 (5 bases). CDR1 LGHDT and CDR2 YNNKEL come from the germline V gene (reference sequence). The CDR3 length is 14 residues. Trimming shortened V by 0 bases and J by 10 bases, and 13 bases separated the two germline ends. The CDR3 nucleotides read TGTGCCAGCAGCCAAGATTTGGAGACAGTCCCCCAGCATTTT. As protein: CASSQDLETVPQHF.

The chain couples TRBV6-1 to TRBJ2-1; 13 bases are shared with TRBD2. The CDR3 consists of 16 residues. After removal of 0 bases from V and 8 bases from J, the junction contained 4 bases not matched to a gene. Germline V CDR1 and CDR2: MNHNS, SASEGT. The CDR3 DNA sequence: TGTGCCAGCAGTGAAGCGCGACTAGCGGGAGGCCATGAGCAGTTCTTC. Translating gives CASSEARLAGGHEQFF.

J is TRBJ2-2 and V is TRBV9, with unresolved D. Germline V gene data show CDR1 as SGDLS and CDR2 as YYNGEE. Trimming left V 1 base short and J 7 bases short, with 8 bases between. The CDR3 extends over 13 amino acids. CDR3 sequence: CASSVTGGGELFF. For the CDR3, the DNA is TGTGCCAGCAGCGTAACGGGTGGCGGGGAGCTGTTTTTT.

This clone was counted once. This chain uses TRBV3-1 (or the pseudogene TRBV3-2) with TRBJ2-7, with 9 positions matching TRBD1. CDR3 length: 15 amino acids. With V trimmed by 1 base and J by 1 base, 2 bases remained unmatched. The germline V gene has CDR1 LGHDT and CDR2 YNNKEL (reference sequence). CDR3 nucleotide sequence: TGTGCCAGCAGCCAAGCGGGACAGGGATCCTACGAGCAGTACTTC. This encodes CASSQAGQGSYEQYF.

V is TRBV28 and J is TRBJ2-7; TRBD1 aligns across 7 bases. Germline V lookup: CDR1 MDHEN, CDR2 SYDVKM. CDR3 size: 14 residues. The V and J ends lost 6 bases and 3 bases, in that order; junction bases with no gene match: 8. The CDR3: CASRVGTVLYEQYF. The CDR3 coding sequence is TGTGCCAGCAGGGTAGGGACAGTTCTCTACGAGCAGTACTTC.

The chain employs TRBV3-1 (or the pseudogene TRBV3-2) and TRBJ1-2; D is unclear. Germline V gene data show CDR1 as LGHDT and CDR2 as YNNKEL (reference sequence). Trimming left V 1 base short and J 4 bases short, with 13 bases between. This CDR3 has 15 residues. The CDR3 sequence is CASSQVKGAGYGYTF. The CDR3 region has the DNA TGTGCCAGCAGCCAAGTCAAGGGCGCGGGCTATGGCTACACCTTC.

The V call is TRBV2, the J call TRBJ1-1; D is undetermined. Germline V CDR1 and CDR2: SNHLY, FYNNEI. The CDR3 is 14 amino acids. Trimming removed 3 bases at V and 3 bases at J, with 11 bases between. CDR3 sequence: CASSESAVYTEAFF. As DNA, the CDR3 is TGTGCCAGCAGTGAGTCGGCGGTCTACACTGAAGCTTTCTTT.

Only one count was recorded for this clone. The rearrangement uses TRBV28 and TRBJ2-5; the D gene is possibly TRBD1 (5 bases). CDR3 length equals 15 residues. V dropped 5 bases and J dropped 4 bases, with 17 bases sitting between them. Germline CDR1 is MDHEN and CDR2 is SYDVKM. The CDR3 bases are TGTGCCAGCAGTCAACCGACATCTAGGGGAGAGACCCAGTACTTC. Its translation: CASSQPTSRGETQYF. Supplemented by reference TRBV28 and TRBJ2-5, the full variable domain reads DVKVTQSSRYLVKRTGEKVFLECVQDMDHENMFWYRQDPGLGLRLIYFSYDVKMKEKGDIPEGYSVSREKKERFSLILESASTNQTSMYLCASSQPTSRGETQYFGPGTRLLVL.

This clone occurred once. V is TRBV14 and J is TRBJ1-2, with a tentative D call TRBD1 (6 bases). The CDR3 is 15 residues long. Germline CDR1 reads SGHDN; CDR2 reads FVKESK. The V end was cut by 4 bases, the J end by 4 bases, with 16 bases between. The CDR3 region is CASSPPGQELYGYTF. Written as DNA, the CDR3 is TGTGCCAGCAGCCCTCCGGGACAAGAACTCTATGGCTACACCTTC.

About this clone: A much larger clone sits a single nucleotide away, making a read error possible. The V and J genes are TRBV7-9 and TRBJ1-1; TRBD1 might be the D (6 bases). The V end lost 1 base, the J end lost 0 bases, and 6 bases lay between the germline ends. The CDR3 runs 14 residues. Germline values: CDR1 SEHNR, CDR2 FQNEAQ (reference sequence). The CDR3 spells CASSLGTVNTEAFF. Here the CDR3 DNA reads TGTGCCAGCAGCTTAGGGACAGTGAACACTGAAGCTTTCTTT.